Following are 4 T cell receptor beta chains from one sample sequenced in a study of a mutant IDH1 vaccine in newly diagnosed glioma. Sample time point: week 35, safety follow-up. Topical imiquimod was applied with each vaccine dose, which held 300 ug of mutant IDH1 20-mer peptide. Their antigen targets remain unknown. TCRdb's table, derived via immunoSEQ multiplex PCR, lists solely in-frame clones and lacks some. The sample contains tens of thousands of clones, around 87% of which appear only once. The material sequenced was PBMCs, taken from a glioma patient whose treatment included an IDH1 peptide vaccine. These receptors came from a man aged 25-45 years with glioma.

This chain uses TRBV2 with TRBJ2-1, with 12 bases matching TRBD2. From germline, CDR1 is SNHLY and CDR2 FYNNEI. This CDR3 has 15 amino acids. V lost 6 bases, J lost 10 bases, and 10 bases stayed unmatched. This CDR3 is CASSRGLAGHGEQFF. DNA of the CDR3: TGTGCCAGCAGCCGTGGACTAGCGGGGCATGGGGAGCAGTTCTTC.

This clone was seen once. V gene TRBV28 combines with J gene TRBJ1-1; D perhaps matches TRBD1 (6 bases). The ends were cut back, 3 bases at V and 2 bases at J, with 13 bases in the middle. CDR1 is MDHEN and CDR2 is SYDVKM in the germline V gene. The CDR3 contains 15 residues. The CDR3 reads CASSFQHRVNTEAFF. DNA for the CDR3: TGTGCCAGCAGTTTTCAGCACAGGGTAAACACTGAAGCTTTCTTT. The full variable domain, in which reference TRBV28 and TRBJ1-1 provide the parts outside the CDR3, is DVKVTQSSRYLVKRTGEKVFLECVQDMDHENMFWYRQDPGLGLRLIYFSYDVKMKEKGDIPEGYSVSREKKERFSLILESASTNQTSMYLCASSFQHRVNTEAFFGQGTRLTVV.

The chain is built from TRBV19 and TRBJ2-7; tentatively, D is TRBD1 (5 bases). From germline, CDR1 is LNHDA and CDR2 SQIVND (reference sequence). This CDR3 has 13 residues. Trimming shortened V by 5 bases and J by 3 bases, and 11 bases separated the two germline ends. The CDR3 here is CASSFRTGYEQYF. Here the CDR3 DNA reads TGTGCCAGTAGTTTCCGAACAGGCTACGAGCAGTACTTC.

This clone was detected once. CDR3 sequence reads: CASSQETDTQYF. The CDR3 bases are TGTGCCAGCAGCCAGGAAACAGATACGCAGTATTTT. This chain connects TRBV4-2 to TRBJ2-3; D unclear. Germline V CDR1 and CDR2: LGHNA, YNFKEQ. Trimming pared 3 bases from V and 3 bases from J, leaving 4 bases between. The CDR3 sequence is 12 residues long.